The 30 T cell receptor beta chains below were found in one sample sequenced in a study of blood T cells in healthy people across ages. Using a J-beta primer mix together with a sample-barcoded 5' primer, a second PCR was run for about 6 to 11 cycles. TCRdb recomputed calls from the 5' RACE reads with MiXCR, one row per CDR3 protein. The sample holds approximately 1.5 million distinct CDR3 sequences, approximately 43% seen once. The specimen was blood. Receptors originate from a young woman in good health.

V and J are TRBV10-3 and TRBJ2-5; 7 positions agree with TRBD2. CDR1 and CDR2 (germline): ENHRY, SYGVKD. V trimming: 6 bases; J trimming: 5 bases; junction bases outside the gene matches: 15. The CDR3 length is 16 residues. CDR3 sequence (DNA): TGTGCCATCAGGCACACTAGCGCCCAAGGGAGGGAGACCCAGTACTTC. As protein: CAIRHTSAQGRETQYF.

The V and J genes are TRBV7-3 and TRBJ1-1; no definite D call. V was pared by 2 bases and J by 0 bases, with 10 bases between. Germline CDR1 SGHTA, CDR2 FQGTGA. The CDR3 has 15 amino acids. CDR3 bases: TGTGCCAGCAGCTTAGGGCGGATGATGAACACTGAAGCTTTCTTT. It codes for CASSLGRMMNTEAFF. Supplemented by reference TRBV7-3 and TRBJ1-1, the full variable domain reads GAGVSQTPSNKVTEKGKYVELRCDPISGHTALYWYRQSLGQGPEFLIYFQGTGAADDSGLPNDRFFAVRPEGSVSTLKIQRTERGDSAVYLCASSLGRMMNTEAFFGQGTRLTVV.

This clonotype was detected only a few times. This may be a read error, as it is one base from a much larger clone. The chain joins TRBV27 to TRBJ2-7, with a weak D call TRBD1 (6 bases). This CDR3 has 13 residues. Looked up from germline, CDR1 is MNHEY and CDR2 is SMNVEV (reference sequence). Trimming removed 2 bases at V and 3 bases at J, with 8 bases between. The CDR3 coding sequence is TGTGCCAGCAGTTTAGGGACACACTACGAGCAGTACTTC. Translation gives CASSLGTHYEQYF.

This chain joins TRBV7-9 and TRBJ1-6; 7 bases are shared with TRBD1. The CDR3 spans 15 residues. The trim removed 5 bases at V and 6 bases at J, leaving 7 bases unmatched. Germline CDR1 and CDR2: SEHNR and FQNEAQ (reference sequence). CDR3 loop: CASSLRTGPNSPLHF. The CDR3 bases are TGTGCCAGCAGCCTACGGACAGGCCCTAATTCACCCCTCCACTTT.

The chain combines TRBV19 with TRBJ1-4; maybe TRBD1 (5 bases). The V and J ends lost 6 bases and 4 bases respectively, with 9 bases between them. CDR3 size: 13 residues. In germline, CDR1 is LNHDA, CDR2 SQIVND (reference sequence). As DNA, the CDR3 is TGTGCCAGTAGAGGCACAGGTAATGAAAAACTGTTTTTT. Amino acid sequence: CASRGTGNEKLFF.

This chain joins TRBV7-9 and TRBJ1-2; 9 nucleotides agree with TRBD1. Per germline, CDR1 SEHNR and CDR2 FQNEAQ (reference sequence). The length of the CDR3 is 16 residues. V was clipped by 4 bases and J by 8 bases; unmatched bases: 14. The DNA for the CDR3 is TGTGCCAGCAGCTCTCTACTGGATGACAGGGGGGACGGCTACACCTTC. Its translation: CASSSLLDDRGDGYTF. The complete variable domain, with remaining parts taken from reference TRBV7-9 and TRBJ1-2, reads DTGVSQNPRHKITKRGQNVTFRCDPISEHNRLYWYRQTLGQGPEFLTYFQNEAQLEKSRLLSDRFSAERPKGSFSTLEIQRTEQGDSAMYLCASSSLLDDRGDGYTFGSGTRLTVV.

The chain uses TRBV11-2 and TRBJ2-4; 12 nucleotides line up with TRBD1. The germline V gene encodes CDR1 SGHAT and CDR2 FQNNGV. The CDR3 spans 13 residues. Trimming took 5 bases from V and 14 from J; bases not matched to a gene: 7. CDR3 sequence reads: CASSLGTGGSEYF. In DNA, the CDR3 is TGTGCCAGCAGCCTCGGGACAGGGGGCTCTGAGTACTTC.

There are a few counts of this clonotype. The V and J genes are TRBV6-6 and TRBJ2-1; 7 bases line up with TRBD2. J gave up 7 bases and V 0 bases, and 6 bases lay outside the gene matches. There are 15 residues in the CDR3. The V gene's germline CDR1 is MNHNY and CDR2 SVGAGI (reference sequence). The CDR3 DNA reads TGTGCCAGCAGTTACTCAACGCGGGGGTGGAATGAGCAGTTCTTC. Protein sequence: CASSYSTRGWNEQFF.

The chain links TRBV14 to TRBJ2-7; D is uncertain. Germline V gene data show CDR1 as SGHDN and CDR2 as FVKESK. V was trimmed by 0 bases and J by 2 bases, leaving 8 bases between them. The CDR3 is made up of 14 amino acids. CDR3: CASSQDWFTYEQYF. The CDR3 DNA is TGTGCCAGCAGCCAAGATTGGTTCACCTACGAGCAGTACTTC. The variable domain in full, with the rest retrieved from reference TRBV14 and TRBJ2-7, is EAGVTQFPSHSVIEKGQTVTLRCDPISGHDNLYWYRRVMGKEIKFLLHFVKESKQDESGMPNNRFLAERTGGTYSTLKVQPAELEDSGVYFCASSQDWFTYEQYFGPGTRLTVT.

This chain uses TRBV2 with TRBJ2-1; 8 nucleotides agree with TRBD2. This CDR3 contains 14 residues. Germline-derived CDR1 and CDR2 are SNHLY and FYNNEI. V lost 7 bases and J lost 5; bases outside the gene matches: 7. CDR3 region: CASKLRGGDNEQFF. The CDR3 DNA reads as TGTGCCAGCAAGTTACGGGGGGGAGACAATGAGCAGTTCTTC.

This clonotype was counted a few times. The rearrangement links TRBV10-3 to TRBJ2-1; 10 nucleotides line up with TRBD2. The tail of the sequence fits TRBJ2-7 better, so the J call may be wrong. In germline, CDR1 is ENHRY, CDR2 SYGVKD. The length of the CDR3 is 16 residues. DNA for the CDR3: TGTGCCATCAGTGAGGGTCTAGCGGGGGCCTACAATGAGCAGTACTTC. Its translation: CAISEGLAGAYNEQYF.

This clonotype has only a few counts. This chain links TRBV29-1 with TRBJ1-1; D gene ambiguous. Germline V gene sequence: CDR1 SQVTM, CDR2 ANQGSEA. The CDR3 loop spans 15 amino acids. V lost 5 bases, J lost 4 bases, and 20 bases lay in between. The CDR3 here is CSVLPQGNLVTEAFF. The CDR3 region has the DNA TGCAGCGTTCTCCCACAAGGGAATCTGGTCACTGAAGCTTTCTTT.

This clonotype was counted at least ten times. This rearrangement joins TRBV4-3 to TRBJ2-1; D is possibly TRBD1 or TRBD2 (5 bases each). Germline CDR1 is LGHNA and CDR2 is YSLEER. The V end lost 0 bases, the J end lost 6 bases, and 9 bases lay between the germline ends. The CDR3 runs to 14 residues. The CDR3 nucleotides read TGCGCCAGCAGCCAAGAAGGGACCCTCAATGAGCAGTTCTTC. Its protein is CASSQEGTLNEQFF.

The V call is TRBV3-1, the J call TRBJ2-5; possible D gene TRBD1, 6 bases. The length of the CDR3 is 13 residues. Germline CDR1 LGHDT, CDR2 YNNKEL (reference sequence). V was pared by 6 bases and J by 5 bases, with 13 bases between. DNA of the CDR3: TGTGCCAGCAGAACAGGGAGTTGGGAGACCCAGTACTTC. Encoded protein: CASRTGSWETQYF.

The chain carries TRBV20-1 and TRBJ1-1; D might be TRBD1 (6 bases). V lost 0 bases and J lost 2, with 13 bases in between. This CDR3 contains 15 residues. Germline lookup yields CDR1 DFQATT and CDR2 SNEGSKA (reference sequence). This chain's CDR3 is CSARDPRGANTEAFF. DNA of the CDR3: TGCAGTGCTAGAGATCCCAGGGGCGCCAACACTGAAGCTTTCTTT.

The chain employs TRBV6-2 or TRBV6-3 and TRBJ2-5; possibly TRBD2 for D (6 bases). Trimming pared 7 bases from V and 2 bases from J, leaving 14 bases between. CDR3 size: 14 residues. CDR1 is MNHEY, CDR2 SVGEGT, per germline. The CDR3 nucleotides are TGTGCCAGCAACTCCCGTAGCGGTCAAGAGACCCAGTACTTC. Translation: CASNSRSGQETQYF.

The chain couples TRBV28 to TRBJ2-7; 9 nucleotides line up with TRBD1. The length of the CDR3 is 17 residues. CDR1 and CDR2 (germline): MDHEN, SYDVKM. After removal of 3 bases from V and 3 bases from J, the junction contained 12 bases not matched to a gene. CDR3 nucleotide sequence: TGTGCCAGCAGTTTTAGCCCCGGACAGGGGAACGACTACGAGCAGTACTTC. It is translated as CASSFSPGQGNDYEQYF.

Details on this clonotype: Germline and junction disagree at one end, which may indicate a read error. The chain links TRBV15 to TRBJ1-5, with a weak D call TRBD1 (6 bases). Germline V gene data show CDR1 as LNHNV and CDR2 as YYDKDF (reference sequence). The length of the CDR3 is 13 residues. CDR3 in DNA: TGTGCCACCAGCCCGGACAGACATCAGCTCCAGCATTTT. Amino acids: CATSPDRHQLQHF.

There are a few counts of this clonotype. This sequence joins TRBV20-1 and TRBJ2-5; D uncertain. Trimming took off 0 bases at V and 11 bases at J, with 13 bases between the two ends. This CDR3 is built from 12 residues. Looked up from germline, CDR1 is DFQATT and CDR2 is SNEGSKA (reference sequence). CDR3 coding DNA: TGCAGTGCTAGAGATCTTTTAGATGAGCAGTACTTC. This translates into CSARDLLDEQYF.

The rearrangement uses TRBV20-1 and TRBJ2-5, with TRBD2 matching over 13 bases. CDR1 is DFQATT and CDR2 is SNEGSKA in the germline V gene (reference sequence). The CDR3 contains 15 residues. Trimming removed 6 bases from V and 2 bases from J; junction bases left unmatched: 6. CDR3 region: CSAGGTSGEQETQYF. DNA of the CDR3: TGCAGTGCGGGTGGGACTAGCGGGGAACAAGAGACCCAGTACTTC.

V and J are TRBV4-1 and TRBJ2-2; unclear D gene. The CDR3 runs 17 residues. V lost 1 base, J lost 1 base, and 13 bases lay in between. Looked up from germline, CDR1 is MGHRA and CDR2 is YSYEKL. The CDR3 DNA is TGCGCCAGCAGCCAAGTCGCAGTCCCTGGGAACACCGGGGAGCTGTTTTTT. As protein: CASSQVAVPGNTGELFF.

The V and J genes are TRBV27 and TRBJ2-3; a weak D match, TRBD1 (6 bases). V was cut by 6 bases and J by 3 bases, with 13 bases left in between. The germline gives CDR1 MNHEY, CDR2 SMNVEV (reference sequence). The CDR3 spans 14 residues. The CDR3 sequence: CASSWTVRTDTQYF. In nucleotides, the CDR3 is TGTGCCAGCAGCTGGACAGTCCGAACAGATACGCAGTATTTT.

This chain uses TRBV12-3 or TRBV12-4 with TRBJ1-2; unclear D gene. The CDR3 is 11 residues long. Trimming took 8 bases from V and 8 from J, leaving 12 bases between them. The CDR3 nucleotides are TGTGCCAGCCGCAGACGGGAGGGCTACACCTTC. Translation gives CASRRREGYTF.

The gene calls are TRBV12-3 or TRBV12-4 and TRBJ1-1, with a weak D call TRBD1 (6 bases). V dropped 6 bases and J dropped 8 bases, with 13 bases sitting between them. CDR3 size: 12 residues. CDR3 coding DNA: TGTGCCAGCAGCCAACAGGGAATCGAAGCTTTCTTT. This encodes CASSQQGIEAFF.

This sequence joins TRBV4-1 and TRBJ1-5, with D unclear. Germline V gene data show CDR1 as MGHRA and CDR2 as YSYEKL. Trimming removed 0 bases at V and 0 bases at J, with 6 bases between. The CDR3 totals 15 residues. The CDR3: CASSQESTSNQPQHF. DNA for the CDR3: TGCGCCAGCAGCCAAGAGTCAACTAGCAATCAGCCCCAGCATTTT.

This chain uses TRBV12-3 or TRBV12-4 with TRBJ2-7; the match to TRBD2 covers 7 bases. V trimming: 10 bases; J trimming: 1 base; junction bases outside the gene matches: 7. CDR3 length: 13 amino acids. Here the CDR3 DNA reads TGTGCCAACAGCCGGACTAGGTCCTACGAGCAGTACTTC. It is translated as CANSRTRSYEQYF.

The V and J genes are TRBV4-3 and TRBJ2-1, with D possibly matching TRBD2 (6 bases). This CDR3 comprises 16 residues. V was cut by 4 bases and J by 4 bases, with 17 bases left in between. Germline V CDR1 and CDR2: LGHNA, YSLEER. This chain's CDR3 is CASSPRSRDLYNEQFF. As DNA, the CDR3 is TGCGCCAGCAGCCCCCGCTCCAGGGACTTGTACAATGAGCAGTTCTTC.

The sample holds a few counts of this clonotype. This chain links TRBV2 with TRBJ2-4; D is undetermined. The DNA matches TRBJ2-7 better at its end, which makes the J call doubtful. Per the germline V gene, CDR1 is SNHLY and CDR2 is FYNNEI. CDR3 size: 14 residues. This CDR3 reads CASSKVSPAYEQYF. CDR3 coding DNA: TGTGCCAGCAGTAAGGTGTCCCCCGCCTACGAGCAGTACTTC.

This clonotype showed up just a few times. CDR3 amino acids: CSATGGDGNQPQHF. The CDR3, as DNA: TGCAGTGCTACGGGGGGCGATGGCAATCAGCCCCAGCATTTT. The rearrangement links TRBV20-1 to TRBJ1-5; perhaps TRBD1 as D (6 bases). V lost 4 bases and J 2 bases, leaving 12 bases between the germline ends. Germline V gene lookup returns CDR1 DFQATT and CDR2 SNEGSKA (reference sequence). The CDR3 is 14 amino acids.

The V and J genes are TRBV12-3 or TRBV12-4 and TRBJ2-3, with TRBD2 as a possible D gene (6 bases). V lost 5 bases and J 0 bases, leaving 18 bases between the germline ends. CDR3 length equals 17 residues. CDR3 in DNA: TGTGCCAGCAGTCCCGCGGGTGGACTATCTAGCACAGATACGCAGTATTTT. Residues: CASSPAGGLSSTDTQYF.